The 25 T cell receptor beta chains given below trace back to one sample, sequenced in a study of blood T cell repertoires in COVID-19. Clones were sequenced by immunoSEQ multiplex PCR, and TCRdb holds only the in-frame ones, with some missing. Of approximately 92,000 clones in the sample, roughly 84% are singletons; the top ten hold just under 2%. Sequenced: peripheral blood. All receptors come from a man in his sixties or seventies with active or convalescent COVID-19.

The rearrangement joins TRBV5-8 to TRBJ2-3; TRBD2 aligns across 12 bases. Germline assignment: CDR1 SGHTS and CDR2 YDEGEE. V trimming: 2 bases; J trimming: 5 bases; junction bases outside the gene matches: 6. The CDR3 contains 16 residues. The CDR3 DNA is TGTGCCAGCAGCTTCTCTAGCGGGGGGGCCTTAGATACGCAGTATTTT. Translating gives CASSFSSGGALDTQYF.

This sequence joins TRBV10-1 and TRBJ1-1; D unclear. This CDR3 is built from 14 residues. Germline CDR1 WNHNN, CDR2 SYGVQD (reference sequence). Trimming took off 6 bases at V and 0 bases at J, with 11 bases between the two ends. CDR3 sequence: CASSAEEVNTEAFF. CDR3 bases: TGCGCCAGCAGCGCTGAGGAAGTGAACACTGAAGCTTTCTTT.

The chain carries TRBV27 and TRBJ2-3; TRBD2 matches 12 bases. Losses at the gene ends were 6 bases for V and 6 bases for J; bases not matched to a gene: 7. This CDR3 has 15 amino acids. Per the germline V gene, CDR1 is MNHEY and CDR2 is SMNVEV (reference sequence). In DNA form, the CDR3 reads TGTGCCAGCAGACTAGCGGGGGGCATGGTGGATACGCAGTATTTT. The encoded protein is CASRLAGGMVDTQYF.

V and J are TRBV2 and TRBJ2-5; weak D call: TRBD1 (5 bases). This CDR3 region has 15 residues. V was clipped by 0 bases and J by 3 bases, with 11 bases between them. The V gene's germline CDR1 is SNHLY and CDR2 FYNNEI. In DNA, the CDR3 is TGTGCCAGCAGTGAAGCAGGGGTTTTGGAAGAGACCCAGTACTTC. It codes for CASSEAGVLEETQYF. The full variable domain, in which reference TRBV2 and TRBJ2-5 provide the parts outside the CDR3, is EPEVTQTPSHQVTQMGQEVILRCVPISNHLYFYWYRQILGQKVEFLVSFYNNEISEKSEIFDDQFSVERPDGSNFTLKIRSTKLEDSAMYFCASSEAGVLEETQYFGPGTRLLVL.

The chain links TRBV19 to TRBJ2-5; 9 bases fit TRBD2. The CDR3 consists of 15 residues. The ends lost 6 bases at V and 4 bases at J; junction bases unmatched: 9. Germline CDR1 LNHDA, CDR2 SQIVND (reference sequence). The CDR3, as DNA: TGTGCCAGTAGGGTTGGCGGGGGGGCAGGAGAGACCCAGTACTTC. Residues: CASRVGGGAGETQYF.

The CDR3 DNA follows: TGTGCCAGCAGCTTGGGACAGGGCTCTAATGAAAAACTGTTTTTT. As protein: CASSLGQGSNEKLFF. This chain connects TRBV7-2 to TRBJ1-4; 9 bases match TRBD1. CDR3 length equals 15 residues. Germline V gives CDR1 SGHTA, CDR2 FQGNSA. Trimming removed 3 bases from V and 3 bases from J; junction bases left unmatched: 2. Full variable domain (rest looked up from reference TRBV7-2 and TRBJ1-4): GAGVSQSPSNKVTEKGKDVELRCDPISGHTALYWYRQSLGQGLEFLIYFQGNSAPDKSGLPSDRFSAERTGGSVSTLTIQRTQQEDSAVYLCASSLGQGSNEKLFFGSGTQLSVL.

The V gene is TRBV12-3 or TRBV12-4, the J gene TRBJ1-1, with no clear D. V dropped 3 bases and J dropped 9 bases, with 8 bases sitting between them. The CDR3 spans 11 residues. The CDR3 is CASSLADKAFF. The CDR3 DNA is TGTGCCAGCAGTTTGGCGGATAAAGCTTTCTTT.

This clone was counted a single time. This chain uses TRBV7-9 with TRBJ1-2, with 8 bases aligning to TRBD1. The germline V gene encodes CDR1 SEHNR and CDR2 FQNEAQ (reference sequence). Germline trimming cut 5 bases from V and 9 bases from J; bases unmatched to any gene: 17. The CDR3 loop spans 16 amino acids. CDR3 bases: TGTGCCAGCAGCCCGACCACATTAGGACAGGGTTTGAGCTACACCTTC. As protein: CASSPTTLGQGLSYTF.

This chain connects TRBV7-2 to TRBJ1-1, with TRBD1 identical over 11 bases. The germline V gene encodes CDR1 SGHTA and CDR2 FQGNSA. V lost 5 bases and J lost 8; bases outside the gene matches: 4. This CDR3 region has 13 residues. The CDR3 nucleotides read TGTGCCAGCAGCCTACGGACAGGGGGCGAAGCTTTCTTT. Protein sequence: CASSLRTGGEAFF.

The genes are TRBV2 and TRBJ1-3; D remains unclear. The CDR3 loop spans 13 amino acids. Germline V lookup: CDR1 SNHLY, CDR2 FYNNEI. Trimming removed 3 bases at V and 3 bases at J, with 6 bases between. CDR3 DNA: TGTGCCAGCAGTGACGGACTTGGAAACACCATATATTTT. Its translation: CASSDGLGNTIYF.

The chain links TRBV2 to TRBJ2-6; 7 nucleotides match TRBD1. The J segment lost 0 bases and the V segment lost 5 bases, leaving 10 bases of the junction unmatched. The CDR3 covers 18 residues. Germline loops: CDR1 SNHLY, CDR2 FYNNEI. The CDR3 is CASSKIRDSVSGANVLTF. In DNA form, the CDR3 reads TGTGCCAGCAGTAAAATCCGGGACAGTGTCTCTGGGGCCAACGTCCTGACTTTC.

This chain links TRBV6-5 with TRBJ1-2, with TRBD1 identical over 11 bases. Unmatched junction bases numbered 4, after V lost 2 bases and J lost 5 bases. This CDR3 contains 15 residues. Germline V gene lookup returns CDR1 MNHEY and CDR2 SVGAGI. CDR3 in DNA: TGTGCCAGCAGTTACCGGACAGGGGGCGGTTATGGCTACACCTTC. It translates to CASSYRTGGGYGYTF.

The rearrangement links TRBV4-2 to TRBJ2-5; 9 nucleotides match TRBD2. This CDR3 is 17 amino acids long. Germline CDR1 and CDR2: LGHNA and YNFKEQ. Trimming took 0 bases from V and 4 from J; bases not matched to a gene: 9. As DNA, the CDR3 is TGTGCCAGCAGCCAAGATAAGCGGGGGGCCGGGGGAGAGACCCAGTACTTC. Its protein is CASSQDKRGAGGETQYF.

This clone appeared a single time. The rearrangement joins TRBV4-1 to TRBJ2-7; 9 bases are shared with TRBD2. CDR1 is MGHRA and CDR2 is YSYEKL in the germline V gene. The CDR3 totals 18 residues. The V gene end was trimmed by 1 base and the J gene end by 1 base; junction bases not matched to a gene: 11. The CDR3 bases are TGCGCCAGCAGCCAAGCCCTAACTTTAGCGGGGGTTTCCTACGAGCAGTACTTC. Its protein is CASSQALTLAGVSYEQYF.

The chain employs TRBV6-2 or TRBV6-3 and TRBJ2-3; maybe TRBD2 (7 bases). Germline V lookup: CDR1 MNHEY, CDR2 SVGEGT. Trimming removed 2 bases at V and 4 bases at J, with 13 bases between. This CDR3 region has 15 residues. CDR3 in amino acids: CASSYGGAGSDTQYF. Written as DNA, the CDR3 is TGTGCCAGCAGTTACGGGGGGGCTGGGTCAGATACGCAGTATTTT.

The chain employs TRBV13 and TRBJ2-5, with D possibly TRBD1 on 6 matching bases. Between the trimmed V and J ends, which lost 0 bases and 2 bases, there was a span of 13 bases. The CDR3 runs to 16 residues. Germline V gene sequence: CDR1 PRHDT, CDR2 FYEKMQ (reference sequence). This chain's CDR3 is CASSLGSRDTQETQYF. CDR3 in DNA: TGTGCCAGCAGCTTAGGCTCTAGGGACACTCAAGAGACCCAGTACTTC.

This clone was counted once. The same CDR3 arises from other DNA sequences in this sample as well. The chain has TRBV18 and TRBJ1-1; 8 bases fit TRBD1. V lost 2 bases and J lost 1; bases outside the gene matches: 3. The germline gives CDR1 KGHSH, CDR2 LQKENI. This CDR3 region has 15 residues. CDR3 loop: CASSPSTGANTEAFF. The DNA for the CDR3 is TGTGCCAGCTCACCATCGACAGGGGCGAACACTGAAGCTTTCTTT.

The chain has TRBV7-9 and TRBJ2-3, with TRBD2 matching over 11 bases. V gave up 2 bases and J gave up 4 bases; unmatched junction bases: 11. This CDR3 contains 18 residues. CDR1 is SEHNR, CDR2 FQNEAQ, per germline (reference sequence). The CDR3 spells CASSLTTSGGVVADTQYF. The CDR3 DNA follows: TGTGCCAGCAGCTTAACCACTAGCGGGGGTGTAGTCGCAGATACGCAGTATTTT.

The rearrangement links TRBV28 to TRBJ1-1, with a possible D match to TRBD1 (6 bases). CDR1 is MDHEN, CDR2 SYDVKM, per germline. V was cut by 5 bases and J by 4 bases, with 14 bases left in between. The CDR3 contains 14 residues. Written as DNA, the CDR3 is TGTGCCAGCAGTGACCAGGGGTTGGGCACTGAAGCTTTCTTT. This gives the protein CASSDQGLGTEAFF.

This chain links TRBV24-1 with TRBJ2-2; the match to TRBD1 covers 9 bases. CDR3 length: 15 amino acids. Germline trimming cut 4 bases from V and 5 bases from J; bases unmatched to any gene: 4. CDR1 and CDR2 from the germline V gene are KGHDR and SFDVKD. Written as DNA, the CDR3 is TGTGCCACCAGTGAGGACAGGGGTAGGACCGGGGAGCTGTTTTTT. This gives the protein CATSEDRGRTGELFF.

This clone was observed a handful of times. This chain joins TRBV5-1 and TRBJ1-2; TRBD1 is a possible D gene (6 bases). Trimming cost V 0 bases and J 3 bases, with 9 bases left between them. There are 14 residues in the CDR3. Germline-derived CDR1 and CDR2 are SGHRS and YFSETQ. The chain's CDR3 is CASSLVPGDYGYTF. The DNA for the CDR3 is TGCGCCAGCAGCTTGGTCCCAGGGGACTATGGCTACACCTTC.

V usage is TRBV2 and J usage is TRBJ1-1, with D maybe TRBD1 (5 bases). The V end lost 6 bases, the J end lost 0 bases, and 8 bases lay between the germline ends. Germline CDR1 and CDR2: SNHLY and FYNNEI. This CDR3 is 13 amino acids long. The CDR3 spells CASRKTVNTEAFF. DNA of the CDR3: TGTGCCAGCAGAAAGACAGTGAACACTGAAGCTTTCTTT. Using reference TRBV2 and TRBJ1-1 for the parts outside the CDR3, the full variable domain is EPEVTQTPSHQVTQMGQEVILRCVPISNHLYFYWYRQILGQKVEFLVSFYNNEISEKSEIFDDQFSVERPDGSNFTLKIRSTKLEDSAMYFCASRKTVNTEAFFGQGTRLTVV.

V gene TRBV5-1 combines with J gene TRBJ2-1; D is perhaps TRBD1 (5 bases). Germline-derived CDR1 and CDR2 are SGHRS and YFSETQ. This CDR3 is 15 amino acids long. With 6 bases removed from V and 4 bases from J, the gap between germline ends came to 17 bases. CDR3: CASTPVPQGYNEQFF. The CDR3 region has the DNA TGCGCCAGCACCCCGGTCCCGCAGGGTTACAATGAGCAGTTCTTC.

The rearrangement links TRBV20-1 to TRBJ1-1; no clear D. The CDR3 runs 10 residues. Germline V gene lookup returns CDR1 DFQATT and CDR2 SNEGSKA (reference sequence). V dropped 1 base and J dropped 8 bases, with 5 bases sitting between them. For the CDR3, the DNA is TGCAGTGCTAGAGCGCAGGAAGCTTTCTTT. This codes for CSARAQEAFF.

CDR3 nucleotides: TGTGCCAGCAGCTACGCTAGACAGAAACGCCAAGAGACCCAGTACTTC. Translation gives CASSYARQKRQETQYF. The gene calls are TRBV21-1 and TRBJ2-5; the table calls TRBD1, which could not be checked here. TRBV21-1 is assigned pseudogene status. The CDR3 is 16 residues long.